This entry describes one TCR beta chain. This sample is drawn from a study of blood T cell repertoires in COVID-19. Looking at the study overall: Italy, Spain and the United States were the sources of the convalescent and acute COVID-19 samples.

TCRdb's table, derived via immunoSEQ multiplex PCR, lists solely in-frame clones and lacks some. The top ten clones hold approximately 4% of a sample with around 300,000 clones, more than 80% of them seen once. Losses at the gene ends were 2 bases for V and 3 bases for J; bases not matched to a gene: 21. The CDR3 is made up of 20 amino acids. Germline lookup yields CDR1 LNHDA and CDR2 SQIVND (reference sequence). Material for sequencing was peripheral blood. The V gene is TRBV19, the J gene TRBJ2-7; 8 bases are a match to TRBD1. This TCR derives from a woman aged 40 to 55 with acute or convalescent COVID-19. The CDR3 protein is CASSIILIPTEDRGFYEQYV. CDR3 DNA sequence: TGTGCCAGTAGTATAATCCTCATCCCCACCGAAGACAGGGGATTCTACGAGCAGTACGTC.